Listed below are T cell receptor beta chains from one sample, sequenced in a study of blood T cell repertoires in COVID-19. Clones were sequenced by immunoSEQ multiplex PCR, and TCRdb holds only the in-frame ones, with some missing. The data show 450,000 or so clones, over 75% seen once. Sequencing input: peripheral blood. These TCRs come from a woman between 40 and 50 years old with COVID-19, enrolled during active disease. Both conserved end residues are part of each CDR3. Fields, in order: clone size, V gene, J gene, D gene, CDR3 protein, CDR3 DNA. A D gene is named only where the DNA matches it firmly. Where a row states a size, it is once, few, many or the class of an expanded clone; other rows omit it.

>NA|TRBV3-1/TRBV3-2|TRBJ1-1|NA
CASSQVYAGEAFF
TGTGCCAGCAGCCAAGTTTATGCAGGCGAAGCTTTCTTT
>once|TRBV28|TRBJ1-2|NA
CASCPITEFRERSYGYTF
TGTGCCAGCTGTCCGATTACGGAGTTTCGGGAACGAAGCTATGGCTACACCTTC
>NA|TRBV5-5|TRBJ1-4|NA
CASSLSGHNEKLFF
TGTGCCAGCAGCCTGTCGGGACATAACGAAAAACTGTTTTTT
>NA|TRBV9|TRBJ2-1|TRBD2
CASSASRTSGDNEQFF
TGTGCCAGCAGCGCCTCACGGACTAGCGGCGACAATGAGCAGTTCTTC
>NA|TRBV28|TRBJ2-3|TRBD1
CASSFPTGGNKVVDTQYF
TGTGCCAGCAGTTTCCCCACAGGGGGCAATAAAGTCGTAGATACGCAGTATTTT
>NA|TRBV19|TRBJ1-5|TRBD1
CASNQGAGQPQHF
TGTGCCAGTAATCAGGGGGCAGGTCAGCCCCAGCATTTT
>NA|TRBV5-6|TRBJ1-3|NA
CASSRGTDYSGNTIYF
TGTGCCAGCAGCCGCGGGACGGACTATTCTGGAAACACCATATATTTT
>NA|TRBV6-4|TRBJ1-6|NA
CASSDSGNYNSPLHF
TGTGCCAGCAGTGATTCGGGAAACTATAATTCACCCCTCCACTTT
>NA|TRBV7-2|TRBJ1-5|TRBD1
CASSQDRGYQPQHF
TGTGCCAGCAGCCAGGACAGGGGGTATCAGCCCCAGCATTTT
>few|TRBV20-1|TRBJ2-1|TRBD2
CSASLGQAGPNEQFF
TGCAGTGCTAGTCTGGGGCAAGCGGGACCCAATGAGCAGTTCTTC
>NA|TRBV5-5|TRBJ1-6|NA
CASSSKENSPLHF
TGTGCCAGCAGCTCTAAAGAGAATTCACCCCTCCACTTT
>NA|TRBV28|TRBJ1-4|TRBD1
CASSPRTGTRQELFF
TGTGCCAGCAGTCCTCGGACAGGGACCCGTCAGGAACTGTTTTTT